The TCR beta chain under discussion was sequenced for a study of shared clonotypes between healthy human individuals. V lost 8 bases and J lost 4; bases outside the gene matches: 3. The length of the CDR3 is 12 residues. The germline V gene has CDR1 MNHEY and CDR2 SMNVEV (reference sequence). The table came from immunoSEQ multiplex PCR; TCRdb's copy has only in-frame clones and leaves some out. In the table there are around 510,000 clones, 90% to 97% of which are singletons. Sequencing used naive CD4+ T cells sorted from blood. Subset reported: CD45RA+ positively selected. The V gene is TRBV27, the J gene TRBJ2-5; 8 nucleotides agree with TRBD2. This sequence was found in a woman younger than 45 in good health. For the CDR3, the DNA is TGTGCCAGCGGACGGGGGGGAGAGACCCAGTACTTC. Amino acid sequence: CASGRGGETQYF.